This is a list of T cell receptor beta chains from one sample in a study of persistence of HIV-infected CD4 T cells. The method was immunoSEQ multiplex PCR; TCRdb's version includes in-frame clones alone and lacks a portion of them. The table shows over 25,000 clones, with almost 85% occurring only once. These receptors are not linked to any known antigen. The sample was CD4+ T cells sorted from PBMCs after roughly 19-hour stimulation, taken from a patient who received antiretroviral therapy. These receptors all come from an adult man with HIV who was CMV-seropositive. Each CDR3 is given with its conserved first and last residue. Fields, in order: clone size, J gene, V gene, D gene, CDR3 protein, CDR3 DNA. A D gene is named only where the DNA matches it firmly. A row's size may be missing; if present it is once, few, many or a size class.

- | TRBJ2-3 | TRBV19 | TRBD1 | CASSANRGRSTDTQYF | TGTGCCAGTAGTGCCAACAGGGGAAGGAGCACAGATACGCAGTATTTT
- | TRBJ1-6 | TRBV28 | - | CASSPTQGSKSPLHF | TGTGCCAGCAGCCCAACACAGGGCTCTAAATCACCCCTCCACTTT
- | TRBJ1-5 | TRBV2 | - | CASSEEGFQPQHF | TGTGCCAGCAGTGAAGAGGGTTTCCAGCCCCAGCATTTT
- | TRBJ1-2 | TRBV18 | - | CASSPKKGNYGYTF | TGTGCCAGCTCACCAAAAAAGGGAAACTATGGCTACACCTTC
- | TRBJ2-1 | TRBV5-1 | - | CASSLEVEQFF | TGCGCCAGCAGCTTGGAGGTTGAGCAGTTCTTC
few | TRBJ1-6 | TRBV10-3 | - | CAISNDRTGSPLHF | TGTGCCATCAGTAACGACCGCACGGGATCACCCCTCCACTTT
- | TRBJ2-2 | TRBV28 | TRBD2 | CASTSGGPTGELFF | TGTGCCAGCACTAGCGGGGGGCCAACCGGGGAGCTGTTTTTT
- | TRBJ1-3 | TRBV7-2 | - | CASSPRDTTGSNTIYF | TGTGCCAGCAGCCCACGCGACACCACAGGGTCGAACACCATATATTTT
- | TRBJ2-3 | TRBV9 | TRBD2 | CASSVGLAEGTDTQYF | TGTGCCAGCAGCGTAGGACTAGCGGAGGGCACAGATACGCAGTATTTT
- | TRBJ2-2 | TRBV19 | - | CASSMSGSHTGELFF | TGTGCCAGTAGTATGTCGGGGTCCCACACCGGGGAGCTGTTTTTT
once | TRBJ1-2 | TRBV14 | - | CASSQDEGSYGYTF | TGTGCCAGCAGCCAAGATGAAGGGTCCTATGGCTACACCTTC
- | TRBJ1-6 | TRBV7-2 | TRBD1 | CASSLATGGSSPLHF | TGTGCCAGCAGCTTAGCAACAGGGGGCAGTTCACCCCTCCACTTT
- | TRBJ1-5 | TRBV18 | - | CASSEQGSGFLNQPQHF | TGTGCCAGTTCGGAACAAGGTTCTGGGTTTCTTAATCAGCCCCAGCATTTT
once | TRBJ2-2 | TRBV5-1 | - | CASSWGNRKNTGELFF | TGCGCCAGCAGCTGGGGGAATCGCAAGAACACCGGGGAGCTGTTTTTT
- | TRBJ1-1 | TRBV6-5 | - | CASSKPGHLNTEAFF | TGTGCCAGCAGCAAACCAGGACACCTGAACACTGAAGCTTTCTTT
- | TRBJ1-6 | TRBV10-3 | TRBD1 | CAIRDRDNSPLHF | TGTGCCATCAGGGACAGGGACAATTCACCCCTCCACTTT
- | TRBJ1-4 | TRBV6-1 | - | CASSATQGGRYEKLFF | TGTGCCAGCAGTGCCACCCAGGGAGGTCGGTATGAAAAACTGTTTTTT
- | TRBJ2-7 | TRBV6-6 | - | CASSLEGQRGYEQYF | TGTGCCAGCAGTTTAGAGGGACAGCGGGGCTACGAGCAGTACTTC
few | TRBJ2-2 | TRBV5-1 | TRBD1 | CASSLRGQGQAGELFF | TGCGCCAGCAGCTTGAGGGGACAGGGTCAAGCCGGGGAGCTGTTTTTT
- | TRBJ2-3 | TRBV10-3 | TRBD1 | CAISETGQGTDTQYF | TGTGCCATCAGTGAGACGGGACAGGGGACAGATACGCAGTATTTT
- | TRBJ2-6 | TRBV20-1 | - | CSAHGANVLTF | TGCAGTGCTCATGGGGCCAACGTCCTGACTTTC
- | TRBJ1-4 | TRBV28 | - | CASSFGWKLFF | TGTGCCAGCAGTTTCGGCTGGAAACTGTTTTTT
- | TRBJ1-6 | TRBV27 | TRBD1 | CASSAQQGTRGINSPLHF | TGTGCCAGCAGCGCACAACAGGGGACTAGGGGAATAAATTCACCCCTCCACTTT
- | TRBJ2-7 | TRBV19 | TRBD1 | CASSGPGQGFYEQYF | TGTGCCAGTAGTGGCCCGGGACAGGGGTTCTACGAGCAGTACTTC
- | TRBJ2-3 | TRBV7-3 | TRBD2 | CASSILAGVTDTQYF | TGTGCCAGCAGCATATTAGCGGGGGTGACAGATACGCAGTATTTT
- | TRBJ2-1 | TRBV10-1 | TRBD1 | CASSKPGQGPKSSYNEQFF | TGCGCCAGCAGTAAGCCGGGACAGGGGCCCAAGAGCTCCTACAATGAGCAGTTCTTC
- | TRBJ1-5 | TRBV6-2/TRBV6-3 | TRBD1 | CASSYSSTGIRGQPQHF | TGTGCCAGCAGTTACTCCTCGACAGGGATAAGGGGTCAGCCCCAGCATTTT